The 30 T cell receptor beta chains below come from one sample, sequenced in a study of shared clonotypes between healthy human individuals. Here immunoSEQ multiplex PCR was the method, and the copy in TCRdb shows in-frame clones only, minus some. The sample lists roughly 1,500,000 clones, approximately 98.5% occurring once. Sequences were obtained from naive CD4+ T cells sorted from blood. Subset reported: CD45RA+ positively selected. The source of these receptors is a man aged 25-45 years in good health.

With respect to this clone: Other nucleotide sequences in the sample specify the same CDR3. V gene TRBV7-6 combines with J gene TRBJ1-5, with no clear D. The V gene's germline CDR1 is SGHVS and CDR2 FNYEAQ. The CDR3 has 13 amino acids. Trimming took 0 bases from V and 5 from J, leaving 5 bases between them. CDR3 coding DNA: TGTGCCAGCAGCTTAGCGCGGGATCAGCCCCAGCATTTT. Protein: CASSLARDQPQHF.

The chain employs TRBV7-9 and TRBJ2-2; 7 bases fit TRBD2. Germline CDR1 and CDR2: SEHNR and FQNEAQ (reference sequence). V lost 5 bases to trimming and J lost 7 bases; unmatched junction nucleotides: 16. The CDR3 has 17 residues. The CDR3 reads CASSRRELAASLGELFF. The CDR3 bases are TGTGCCAGCAGCCGACGGGAGCTAGCGGCTTCTCTCGGGGAGCTGTTTTTT.

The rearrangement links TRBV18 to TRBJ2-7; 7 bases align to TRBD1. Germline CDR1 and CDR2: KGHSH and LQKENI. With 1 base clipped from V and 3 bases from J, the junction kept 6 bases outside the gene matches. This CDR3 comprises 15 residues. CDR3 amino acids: CASSPRFGTDYEQYF. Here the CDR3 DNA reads TGTGCCAGCTCACCACGTTTCGGGACAGACTACGAGCAGTACTTC.

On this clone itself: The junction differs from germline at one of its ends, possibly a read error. The DNA for the CDR3 is TGCAGTGCTAGAGTGCTCGACAGGGAGACCTTC. It specifies CSARVLDRETF. The rearrangement joins TRBV20-1 to TRBJ2-7, with TRBD1 identical over 7 bases. The CDR3 loop spans 11 amino acids. CDR1 is DFQATT, CDR2 SNEGSKA, per germline (reference sequence).

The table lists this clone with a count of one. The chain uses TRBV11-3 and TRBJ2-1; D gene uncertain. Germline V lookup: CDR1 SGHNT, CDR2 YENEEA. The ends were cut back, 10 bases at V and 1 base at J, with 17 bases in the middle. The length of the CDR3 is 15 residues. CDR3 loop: CANPRVSYSYNEQFF. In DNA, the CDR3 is TGTGCCAACCCAAGGGTCTCGTATTCCTACAATGAGCAGTTCTTC.

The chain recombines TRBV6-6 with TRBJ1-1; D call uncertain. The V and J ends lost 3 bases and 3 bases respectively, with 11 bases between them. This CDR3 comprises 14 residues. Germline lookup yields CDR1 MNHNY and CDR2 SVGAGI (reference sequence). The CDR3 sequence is CASSYLVVDTEAFF. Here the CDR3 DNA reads TGTGCCAGCAGTTATTTGGTGGTGGACACTGAAGCTTTCTTT.

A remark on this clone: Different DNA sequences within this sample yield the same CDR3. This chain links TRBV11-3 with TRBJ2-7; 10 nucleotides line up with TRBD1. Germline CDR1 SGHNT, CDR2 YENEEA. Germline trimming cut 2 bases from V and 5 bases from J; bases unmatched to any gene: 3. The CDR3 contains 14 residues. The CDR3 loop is CASSLSGTGDEQYF. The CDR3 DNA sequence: TGTGCCAGCAGCTTAAGTGGGACAGGGGACGAGCAGTACTTC.

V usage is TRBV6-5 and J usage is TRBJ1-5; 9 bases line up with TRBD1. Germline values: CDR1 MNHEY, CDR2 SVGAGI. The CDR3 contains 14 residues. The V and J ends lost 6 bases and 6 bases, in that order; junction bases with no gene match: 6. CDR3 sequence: CASSQGTGIQPQHF. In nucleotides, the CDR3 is TGTGCCAGCAGCCAAGGGACAGGGATTCAGCCCCAGCATTTT.

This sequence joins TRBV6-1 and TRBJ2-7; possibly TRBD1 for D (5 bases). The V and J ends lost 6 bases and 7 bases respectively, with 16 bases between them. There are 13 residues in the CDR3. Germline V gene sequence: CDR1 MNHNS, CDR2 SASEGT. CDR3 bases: TGTGCCAGCAGAGTTGACAGTGTGCGGGAGCAGTACTTC. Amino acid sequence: CASRVDSVREQYF.

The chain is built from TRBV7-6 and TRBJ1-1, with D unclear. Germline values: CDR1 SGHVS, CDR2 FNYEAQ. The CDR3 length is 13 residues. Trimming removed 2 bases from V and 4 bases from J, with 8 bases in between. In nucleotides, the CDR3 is TGTGCCAGCAGCTTAACAAAACGCACTGAAGCTTTCTTT. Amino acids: CASSLTKRTEAFF.

The CDR3 nucleotides are TGTGCCAGCAGCCTGATAGGGACAGAGCAGTACTTC. This codes for CASSLIGTEQYF. The J gene is TRBJ2-7, the V gene TRBV25-1; TRBD1 is a possible D gene (6 bases). CDR3 size: 12 residues. Germline V CDR1 and CDR2: MGHDK, SYGVNS. V shed 6 bases and J shed 7 bases, with 13 bases lying between them.

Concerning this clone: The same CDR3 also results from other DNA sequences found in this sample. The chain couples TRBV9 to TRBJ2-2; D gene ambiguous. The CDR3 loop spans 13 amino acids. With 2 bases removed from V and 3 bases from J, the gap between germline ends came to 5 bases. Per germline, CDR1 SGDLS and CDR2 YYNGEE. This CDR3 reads CASSVVDTGELFF. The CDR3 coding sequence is TGTGCCAGCAGCGTTGTCGACACCGGGGAGCTGTTTTTT.

This CDR3 reads CASSLGNSYEQYF. The CDR3 DNA reads as TGTGCCAGCAGCTTGGGCAACTCCTACGAGCAGTACTTC. J is TRBJ2-7 and V is TRBV7-9; D remains ambiguous. Germline CDR1 reads SEHNR; CDR2 reads FQNEAQ (reference sequence). Trimming removed 3 bases at V and 0 bases at J, with 6 bases between. The CDR3 has 13 amino acids.

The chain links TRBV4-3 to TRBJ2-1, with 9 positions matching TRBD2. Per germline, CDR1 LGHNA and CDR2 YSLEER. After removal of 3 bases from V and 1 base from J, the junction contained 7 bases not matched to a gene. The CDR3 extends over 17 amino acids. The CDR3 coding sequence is TGCGCCAGCAGCCACCACCTAGCGGGACGATCCTACAATGAGCAGTTCTTC. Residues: CASSHHLAGRSYNEQFF.

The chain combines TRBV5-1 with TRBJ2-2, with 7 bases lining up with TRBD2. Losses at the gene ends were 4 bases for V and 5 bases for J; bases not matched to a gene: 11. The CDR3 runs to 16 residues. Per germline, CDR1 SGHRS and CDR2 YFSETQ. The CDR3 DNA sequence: TGCGCCAGCAGCCCTTGGACTAGATCGATGACCGGGGAGCTGTTTTTT. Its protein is CASSPWTRSMTGELFF.

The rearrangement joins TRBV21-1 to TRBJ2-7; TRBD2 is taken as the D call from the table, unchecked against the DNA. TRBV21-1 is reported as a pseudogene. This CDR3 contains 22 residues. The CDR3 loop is CASSKGDRLGTSGRASSYEQYF. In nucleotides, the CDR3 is TGTGCCAGCAGCAAAGGGGATAGATTGGGGACTAGCGGGAGGGCGTCCTCTTACGAGCAGTACTTC.

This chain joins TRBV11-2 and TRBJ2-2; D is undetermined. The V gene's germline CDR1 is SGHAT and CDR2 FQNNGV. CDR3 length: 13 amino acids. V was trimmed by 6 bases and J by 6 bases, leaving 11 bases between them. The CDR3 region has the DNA TGTGCCAGCAGAAAAACCGGCGCCGGGGAGCTGTTTTTT. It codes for CASRKTGAGELFF.

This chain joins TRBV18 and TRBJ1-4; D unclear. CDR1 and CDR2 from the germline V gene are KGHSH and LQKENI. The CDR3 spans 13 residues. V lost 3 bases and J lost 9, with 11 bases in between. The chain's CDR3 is CASSPTDYKKLFF. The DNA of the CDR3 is TGTGCCAGCTCACCTACGGACTATAAAAAACTGTTTTTT.

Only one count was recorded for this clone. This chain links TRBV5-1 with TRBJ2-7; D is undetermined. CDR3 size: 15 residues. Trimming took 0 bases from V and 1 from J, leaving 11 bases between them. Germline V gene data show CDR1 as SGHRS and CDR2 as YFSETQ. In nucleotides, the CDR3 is TGCGCCAGCAGCTTGGGGGCGCCGTTATCCTACGAGCAGTACTTC. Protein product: CASSLGAPLSYEQYF.

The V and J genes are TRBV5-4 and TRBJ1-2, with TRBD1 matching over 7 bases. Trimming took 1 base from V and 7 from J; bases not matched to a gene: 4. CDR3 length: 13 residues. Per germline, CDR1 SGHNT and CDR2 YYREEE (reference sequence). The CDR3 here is CASSLRDSPGYTF. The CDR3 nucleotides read TGTGCCAGCAGCTTGCGGGACAGCCCTGGCTACACCTTC. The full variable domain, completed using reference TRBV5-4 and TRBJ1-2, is ETGVTQSPTHLIKTRGQQVTLRCSSQSGHNTVSWYQQALGQGPQFIFQYYREEENGRGNFPPRFSGLQFPNYSSELNVNALELDDSALYLCASSLRDSPGYTFGSGTRLTVV.

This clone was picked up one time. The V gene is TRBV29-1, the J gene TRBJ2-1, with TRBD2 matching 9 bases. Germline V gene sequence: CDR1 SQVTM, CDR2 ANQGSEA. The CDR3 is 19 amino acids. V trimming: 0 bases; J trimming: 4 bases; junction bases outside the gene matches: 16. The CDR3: CSVEDRTAFSGRLYNEQFF. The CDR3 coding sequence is TGCAGCGTTGAAGATCGGACAGCCTTTAGCGGGAGATTGTACAATGAGCAGTTCTTC.

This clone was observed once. CDR3 nucleotide sequence: TGTGCCAGCAGCCAAGTCCCTCGAGACGAGCAGTACTTC. It encodes CASSQVPRDEQYF. The genes are TRBV28 and TRBJ2-7; D unclear. Germline lookup yields CDR1 MDHEN and CDR2 SYDVKM. V was clipped by 6 bases and J by 5 bases, with 14 bases between them. The CDR3 sequence is 13 residues long.

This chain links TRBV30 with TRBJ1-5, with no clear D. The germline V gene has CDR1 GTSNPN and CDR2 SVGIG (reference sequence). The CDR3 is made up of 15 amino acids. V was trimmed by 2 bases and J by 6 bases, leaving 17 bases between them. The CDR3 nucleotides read TGTGCCTGGAGTAACGGGGAGGGAATCGGTCAGCCCCAGCATTTT. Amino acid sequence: CAWSNGEGIGQPQHF.

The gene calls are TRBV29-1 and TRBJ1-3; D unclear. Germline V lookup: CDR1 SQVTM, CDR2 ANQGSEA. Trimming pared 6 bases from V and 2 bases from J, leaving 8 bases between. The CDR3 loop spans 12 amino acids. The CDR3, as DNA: TGCAGCGTACAAGGGCCTGGAAACACCATATATTTT. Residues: CSVQGPGNTIYF. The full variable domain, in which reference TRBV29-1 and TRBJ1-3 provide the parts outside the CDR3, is SAVISQKPSRDICQRGTSLTIQCQVDSQVTMMFWYRQQPGQSLTLIATANQGSEATYESGFVIDKFPISRPNLTFSTLTVSNMSPEDSSIYLCSVQGPGNTIYFGEGSWLTVV.

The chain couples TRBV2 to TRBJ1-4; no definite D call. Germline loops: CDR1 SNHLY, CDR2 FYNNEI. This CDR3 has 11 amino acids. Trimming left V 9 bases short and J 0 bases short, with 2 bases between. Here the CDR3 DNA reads TGTGCCAGTGCAACTAATGAAAAACTGTTTTTT. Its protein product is CASATNEKLFF.

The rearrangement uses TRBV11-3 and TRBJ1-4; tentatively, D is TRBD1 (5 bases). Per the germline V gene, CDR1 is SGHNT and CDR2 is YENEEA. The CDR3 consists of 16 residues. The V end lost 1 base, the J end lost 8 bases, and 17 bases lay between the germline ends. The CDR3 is CASSLVLSGQGEKLFF. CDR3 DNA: TGTGCCAGCAGCTTAGTACTTTCCGGGCAGGGAGAAAAACTGTTTTTT.

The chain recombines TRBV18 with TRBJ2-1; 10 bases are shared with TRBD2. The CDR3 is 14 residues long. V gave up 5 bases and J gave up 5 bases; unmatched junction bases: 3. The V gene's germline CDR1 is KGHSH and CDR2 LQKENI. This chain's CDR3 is CASSGTSEDNEQFF. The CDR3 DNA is TGTGCCAGCTCAGGGACTAGCGAAGACAATGAGCAGTTCTTC.

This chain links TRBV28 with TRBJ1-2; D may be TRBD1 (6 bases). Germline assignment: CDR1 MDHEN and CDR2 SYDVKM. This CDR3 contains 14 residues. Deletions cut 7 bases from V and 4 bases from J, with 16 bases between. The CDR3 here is CASTYRAERYGYTF. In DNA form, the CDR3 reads TGTGCCAGCACTTACAGGGCGGAGCGCTATGGCTACACCTTC.

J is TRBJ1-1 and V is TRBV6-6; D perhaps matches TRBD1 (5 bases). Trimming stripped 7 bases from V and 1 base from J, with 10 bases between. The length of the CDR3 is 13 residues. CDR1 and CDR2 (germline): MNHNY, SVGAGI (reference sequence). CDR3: CASTQGWNTEAFF. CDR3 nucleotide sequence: TGTGCCAGCACCCAGGGTTGGAACACTGAAGCTTTCTTT.

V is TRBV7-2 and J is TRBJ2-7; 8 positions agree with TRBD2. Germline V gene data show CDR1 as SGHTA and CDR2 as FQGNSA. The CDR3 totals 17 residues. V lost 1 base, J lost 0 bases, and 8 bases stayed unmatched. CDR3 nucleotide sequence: TGTGCCAGCAGCTTAGTGGCTAGCGGGCTTAGCTCCTACGAGCAGTACTTC. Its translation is CASSLVASGLSSYEQYF. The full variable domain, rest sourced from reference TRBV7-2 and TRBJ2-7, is GAGVSQSPSNKVTEKGKDVELRCDPISGHTALYWYRQSLGQGLEFLIYFQGNSAPDKSGLPSDRFSAERTGGSVSTLTIQRTQQEDSAVYLCASSLVASGLSSYEQYFGPGTRLTVT.